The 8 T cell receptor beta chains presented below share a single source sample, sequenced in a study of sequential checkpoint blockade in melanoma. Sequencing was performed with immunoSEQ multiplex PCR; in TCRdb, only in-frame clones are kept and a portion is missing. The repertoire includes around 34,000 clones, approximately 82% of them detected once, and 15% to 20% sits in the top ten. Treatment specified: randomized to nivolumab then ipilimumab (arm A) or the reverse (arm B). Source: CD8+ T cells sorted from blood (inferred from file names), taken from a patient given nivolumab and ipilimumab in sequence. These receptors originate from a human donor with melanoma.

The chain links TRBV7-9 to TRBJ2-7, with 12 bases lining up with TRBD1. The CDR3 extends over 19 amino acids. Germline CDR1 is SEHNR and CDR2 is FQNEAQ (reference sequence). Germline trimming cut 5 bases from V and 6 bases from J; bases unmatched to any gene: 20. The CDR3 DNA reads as TGTGCCAGCAGCCCCCGCCCGGGACAGGGGGCGCCTCTTGGGTCCGAGCAGTACTTC. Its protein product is CASSPRPGQGAPLGSEQYF.

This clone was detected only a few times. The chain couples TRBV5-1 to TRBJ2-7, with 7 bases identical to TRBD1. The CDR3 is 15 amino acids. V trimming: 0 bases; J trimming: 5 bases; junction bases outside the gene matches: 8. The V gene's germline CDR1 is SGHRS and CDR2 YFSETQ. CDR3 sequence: CASSLEKGGVDEQYF. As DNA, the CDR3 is TGCGCCAGCAGCTTGGAGAAAGGGGGCGTCGACGAGCAGTACTTC.

The DNA for the CDR3 is TGTGCCAGCAGTTTGAGGGGGCTTTCGAGGGAGCTGTTTTTT. Amino acid sequence: CASSLRGLSRELFF. The chain carries TRBV28 and TRBJ2-2, with TRBD1 identical over 7 bases. J was trimmed by 9 bases and V by 3 bases; bases with no gene match: 7. The CDR3 totals 14 residues. From germline, CDR1 is MDHEN and CDR2 SYDVKM. Full variable domain (outside the CDR3, taken from reference TRBV28 and TRBJ2-2): DVKVTQSSRYLVKRTGEKVFLECVQDMDHENMFWYRQDPGLGLRLIYFSYDVKMKEKGDIPEGYSVSREKKERFSLILESASTNQTSMYLCASSLRGLSRELFFGEGSRLTVL.

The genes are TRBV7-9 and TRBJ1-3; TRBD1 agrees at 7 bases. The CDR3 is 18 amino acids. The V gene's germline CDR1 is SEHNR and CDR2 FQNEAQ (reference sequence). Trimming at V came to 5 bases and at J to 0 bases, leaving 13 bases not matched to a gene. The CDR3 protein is CASSPPYGQATSGNTIYF. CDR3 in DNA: TGTGCCAGCAGCCCTCCCTATGGACAGGCGACCTCTGGAAACACCATATATTTT. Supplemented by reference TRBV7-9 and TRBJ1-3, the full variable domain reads DTGVSQNPRHKITKRGQNVTFRCDPISEHNRLYWYRQTLGQGPEFLTYFQNEAQLEKSRLLSDRFSAERPKGSFSTLEIQRTEQGDSAMYLCASSPPYGQATSGNTIYFGEGSWLTVV.

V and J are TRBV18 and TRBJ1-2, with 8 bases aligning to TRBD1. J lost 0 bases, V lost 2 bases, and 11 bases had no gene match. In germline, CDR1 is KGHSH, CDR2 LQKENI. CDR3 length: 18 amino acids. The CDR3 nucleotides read TGTGCCAGCTCACCAAGGGGGACAGGCTCCCCCCCTAACTATGGCTACACCTTC. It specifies CASSPRGTGSPPNYGYTF.

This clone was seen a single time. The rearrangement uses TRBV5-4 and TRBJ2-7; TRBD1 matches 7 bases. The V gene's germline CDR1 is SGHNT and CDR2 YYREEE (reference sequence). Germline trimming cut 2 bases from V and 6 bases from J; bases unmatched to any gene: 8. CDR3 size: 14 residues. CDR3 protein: CASSFPSGTVEQYF. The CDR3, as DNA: TGTGCCAGCAGCTTTCCGTCCGGGACAGTCGAGCAGTACTTC.

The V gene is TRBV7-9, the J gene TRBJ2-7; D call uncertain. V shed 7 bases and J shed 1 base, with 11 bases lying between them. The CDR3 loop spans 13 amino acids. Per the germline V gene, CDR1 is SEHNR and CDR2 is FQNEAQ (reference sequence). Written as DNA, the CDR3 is TGTGCCAGCACCCCCAGGTGGTCCTACGAGCAGTACTTC. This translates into CASTPRWSYEQYF.

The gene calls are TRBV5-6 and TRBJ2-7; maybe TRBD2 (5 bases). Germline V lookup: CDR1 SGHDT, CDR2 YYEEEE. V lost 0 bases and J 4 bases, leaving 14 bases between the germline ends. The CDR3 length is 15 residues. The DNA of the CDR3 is TGTGCCAGCAGCTTGGCAACTAGTTGGGGATACGAGCAGTACTTC. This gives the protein CASSLATSWGYEQYF.